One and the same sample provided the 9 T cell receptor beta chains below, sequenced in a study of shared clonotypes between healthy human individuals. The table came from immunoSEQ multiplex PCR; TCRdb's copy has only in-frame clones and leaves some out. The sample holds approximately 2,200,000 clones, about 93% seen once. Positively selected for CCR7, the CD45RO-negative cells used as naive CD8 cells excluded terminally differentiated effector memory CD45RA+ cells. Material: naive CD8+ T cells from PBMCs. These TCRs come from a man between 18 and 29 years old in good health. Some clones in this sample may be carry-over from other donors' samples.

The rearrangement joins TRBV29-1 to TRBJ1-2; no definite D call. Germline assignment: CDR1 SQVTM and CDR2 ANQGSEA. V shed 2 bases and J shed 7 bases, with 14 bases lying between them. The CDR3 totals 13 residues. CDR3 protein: CSVEKAGQAGYTF. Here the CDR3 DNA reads TGCAGCGTTGAAAAGGCAGGTCAGGCTGGCTACACCTTC. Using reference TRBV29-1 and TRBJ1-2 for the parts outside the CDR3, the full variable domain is SAVISQKPSRDICQRGTSLTIQCQVDSQVTMMFWYRQQPGQSLTLIATANQGSEATYESGFVIDKFPISRPNLTFSTLTVSNMSPEDSSIYLCSVEKAGQAGYTFGSGTRLTVV.

This CDR3 is CASRNLRTDNYGYTF. CDR3 bases: TGTGCCAGCAGAAACCTTCGGACAGATAACTATGGCTACACCTTC. This chain uses TRBV28 with TRBJ1-2, with D perhaps TRBD1 (6 bases). The CDR3 spans 15 residues. Trimming took off 6 bases at V and 1 base at J, with 15 bases between the two ends. Per the germline V gene, CDR1 is MDHEN and CDR2 is SYDVKM.

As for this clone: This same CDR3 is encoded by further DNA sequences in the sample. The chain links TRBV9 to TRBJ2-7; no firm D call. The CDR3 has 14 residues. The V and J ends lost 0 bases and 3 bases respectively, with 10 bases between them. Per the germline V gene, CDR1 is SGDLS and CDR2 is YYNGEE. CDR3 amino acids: CASSVGGENYEQYF. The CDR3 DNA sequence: TGTGCCAGCAGCGTAGGTGGCGAAAACTACGAGCAGTACTTC.

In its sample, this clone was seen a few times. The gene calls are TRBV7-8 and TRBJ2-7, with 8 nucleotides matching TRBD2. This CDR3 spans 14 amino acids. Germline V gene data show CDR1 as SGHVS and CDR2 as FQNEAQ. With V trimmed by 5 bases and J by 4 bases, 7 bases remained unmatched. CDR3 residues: CASSASGSSYEQYF. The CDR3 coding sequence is TGTGCCAGCAGCGCGAGCGGGAGTAGTTACGAGCAGTACTTC.

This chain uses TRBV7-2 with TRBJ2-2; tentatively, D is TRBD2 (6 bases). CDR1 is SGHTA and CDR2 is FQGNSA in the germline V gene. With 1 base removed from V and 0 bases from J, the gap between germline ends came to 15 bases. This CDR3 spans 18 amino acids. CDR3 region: CASSLGGRRTTNTGELFF. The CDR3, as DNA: TGTGCCAGCAGCTTAGGGGGGAGGAGAACGACGAACACCGGGGAGCTGTTTTTT.

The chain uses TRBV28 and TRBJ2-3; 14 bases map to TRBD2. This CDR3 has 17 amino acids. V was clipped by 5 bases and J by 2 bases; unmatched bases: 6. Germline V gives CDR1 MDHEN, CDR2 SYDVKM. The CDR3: CASSPGTSGGPTDTQYF. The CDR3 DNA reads TGTGCCAGCAGTCCTGGGACTAGCGGGGGCCCCACAGATACGCAGTATTTT.

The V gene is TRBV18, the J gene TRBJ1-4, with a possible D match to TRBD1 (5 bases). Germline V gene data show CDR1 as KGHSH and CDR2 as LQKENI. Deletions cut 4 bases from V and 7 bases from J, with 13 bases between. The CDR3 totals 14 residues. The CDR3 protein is CASSRLAQGEKLFF. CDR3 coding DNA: TGTGCCAGCTCACGACTAGCGCAGGGTGAAAAACTGTTTTTT.

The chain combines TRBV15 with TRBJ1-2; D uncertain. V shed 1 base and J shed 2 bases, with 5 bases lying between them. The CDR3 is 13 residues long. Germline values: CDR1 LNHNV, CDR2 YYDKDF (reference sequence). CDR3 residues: CATSRGSNYGYTF. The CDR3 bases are TGTGCCACCAGCAGAGGGTCGAACTATGGCTACACCTTC.

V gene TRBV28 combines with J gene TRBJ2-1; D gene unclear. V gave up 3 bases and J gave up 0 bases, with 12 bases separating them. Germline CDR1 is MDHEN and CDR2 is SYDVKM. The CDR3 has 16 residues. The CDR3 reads CASSLWRPSSYNEQFF. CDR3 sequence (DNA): TGTGCCAGCAGTTTGTGGCGACCCAGCTCCTACAATGAGCAGTTCTTC.